This entry describes one T cell receptor (beta chain). Its target is not known. What was amplified from RNA transcripts were TCR beta CDR3 regions. The TCR CDR3 first-round RT-PCR relied on the HTBI primer set. TCRdb processed the multiplex PCR reads anew with MiXCR; each CDR3 protein has one entry. Found here are 660,000 or so distinct CDR3 sequences, roughly 45% of them singletons; the top ten hold less than 9.5%. These data are taken from a study of T cells in Graves' hyperthyroidism and ophthalmopathy. Overall study findings and caveats: Through a model of 13 V-J features, ophthalmopathy was separated from stable hyperthyroidism. Peripheral blood also featured most of the thyroid clonotypes expanded above 0.001.

Germline V gene lookup returns CDR1 SQVTM and CDR2 ANQGSEA. The CDR3 has 12 amino acids. V shed 7 bases, J shed 4 bases, and the junction held 4 bases outside the gene matches. Sequencing was done on a sample of peripheral blood or thyroid tissue (not recorded which). This chain uses TRBV29-1 with TRBJ1-5; the match to TRBD1 covers 7 bases. This TCR derives from an adult man with Graves' disease, either hyperthyroidism or ophthalmopathy (not recorded which). The CDR3 here is CSGGQENQPQHF. CDR3 nucleotides: TGCAGCGGTGGACAGGAGAATCAGCCCCAGCATTTT.